This T cell receptor (beta chain) was recovered during a study of T cell responses to AZD1222 COVID-19 vaccine. Per the germline V gene, CDR1 is MGHRA and CDR2 is YSYEKL. The CDR3 is 17 residues long. J gave up 6 bases and V 3 bases, and 7 bases lay outside the gene matches. TCRdb's table, derived via immunoSEQ multiplex PCR, lists solely in-frame clones and lacks some. This sample yields about 170,000 clones, of which roughly nine tenths are seen a single time; less than 3% belongs to the top ten. The sample here was peripheral blood, taken on day 0 of AZD1222 vaccination. This rearrangement joins TRBV4-1 to TRBJ2-1, with 14 bases lining up with TRBD2. The origin of this receptor is an adult in good health. The CDR3, as DNA: TGCGCCAGCAGCCATCGGACTAGCGGGGGGTCCCTCAATGAGCAGTTCTTC. Amino acids: CASSHRTSGGSLNEQFF.